The following is a TCR beta chain sequence with its context. The data were obtained in a study of response to subunit inactivated influenza vaccine. TCRdb reprocessed the RT-PCR reads with MiXCR, giving one entry per CDR3 protein. This sample has hundreds of thousands of distinct CDR3 sequences, with approximately 12% found just once. This CDR3 region has 16 residues. Trimming took off 4 bases at V and 5 bases at J, with 19 bases between the two ends. Germline values: CDR1 SGHKS, CDR2 YYEKEE (reference sequence). Sequenced material: PBMCs from blood, taken about 40 days after vaccination. This receptor was obtained from a man between 50 and 59 years old who received an inactivated influenza vaccine. This chain connects TRBV5-5 to TRBJ2-4; TRBD1 or TRBD2 may be the D gene (5 bases each). The CDR3 sequence is CASSRSGATEQNIQYF. CDR3 coding DNA: TGTGCCAGCAGCCGCAGCGGAGCGACAGAGCAAAACATTCAGTACTTC.